Each of the 8 T cell receptor beta chains below was sequenced from the same sample in a study of shared clonotypes between healthy human individuals. Clones were read by immunoSEQ multiplex PCR, and TCRdb kept only the in-frame ones, dropping some. This sample has 300,000 to 400,000 clones, with 74% found just once. The sequenced sample consisted of memory CD4+ T cells sorted from blood. Regarding subset: CD45RA-negative fraction. All receptors derive from a man aged 25-45 years in good health.

This clone has just a few counts. This chain connects TRBV6-5 to TRBJ1-1, with D perhaps matching TRBD1 (6 bases). Germline V gene data show CDR1 as MNHEY and CDR2 as SVGAGI. V was shortened by 2 bases and J by 1 base, with 11 bases between the two germline ends. This CDR3 contains 15 residues. In DNA form, the CDR3 reads TGTGCCAGCAGTTACACGGGGGCCAGGAACACTGAAGCTTTCTTT. Protein: CASSYTGARNTEAFF.

This clone was seen only a few times. V gene TRBV6-5 combines with J gene TRBJ1-3; D remains ambiguous. The CDR3 has 14 residues. In germline, CDR1 is MNHEY, CDR2 SVGAGI. V was shortened by 8 bases and J by 2 bases, with 13 bases between the two germline ends. The CDR3 is CASQSLGTGNTIYF. In DNA, the CDR3 is TGTGCCAGCCAATCACTGGGGACTGGAAACACCATATATTTT.

The genes are TRBV7-2 and TRBJ1-2; possibly TRBD1 for D (6 bases). The CDR3 sequence is 15 residues long. Looked up from germline, CDR1 is SGHTA and CDR2 is FQGNSA. V was trimmed by 1 base and J by 8 bases, leaving 17 bases between them. CDR3 protein: CASSLDRTVGRGYTF. In nucleotides, the CDR3 is TGTGCCAGCAGCTTAGATAGGACAGTAGGACGAGGCTACACCTTC.

CDR3 in DNA: TGTGCCAGCAGTTTAGCGTCCGGGACTAGCGGAGCCTACGAGCAGTACTTC. Protein sequence: CASSLASGTSGAYEQYF. The chain is built from TRBV27 and TRBJ2-7; 11 bases line up with TRBD2. After removal of 2 bases from V and 2 bases from J, the junction contained 8 bases not matched to a gene. The CDR3 totals 17 residues. The germline CDR1 and CDR2 sequences are MNHEY and SMNVEV (reference sequence).

The chain links TRBV28 to TRBJ2-7; 9 nucleotides match TRBD1. The germline gives CDR1 MDHEN, CDR2 SYDVKM. There are 14 residues in the CDR3. V shed 5 bases, J shed 4 bases, and the junction held 6 bases outside the gene matches. The chain's CDR3 is CASSETGGSYEQYF. CDR3 coding DNA: TGTGCCAGCAGTGAAACAGGGGGCTCGTACGAGCAGTACTTC.

The gene calls are TRBV18 and TRBJ2-1; D is unclear. Germline V gene data show CDR1 as KGHSH and CDR2 as LQKENI. This CDR3 comprises 11 residues. V gave up 3 bases and J gave up 7 bases, with 4 bases separating them. The CDR3 DNA follows: TGTGCCAGCTCACCGGATAATGAGCAGTTCTTC. It encodes CASSPDNEQFF.

The chain uses TRBV7-2 and TRBJ2-7; 10 nucleotides agree with TRBD2. This CDR3 contains 18 residues. Germline trimming cut 1 base from V and 9 bases from J; bases unmatched to any gene: 18. CDR1 is SGHTA and CDR2 is FQGNSA in the germline V gene. CDR3 nucleotide sequence: TGTGCCAGCAGCTTAGTGGCCTCTAGCGGGAGAATTGAGGCTGGGCAGTACTTC. Amino acids: CASSLVASSGRIEAGQYF.

The J gene is TRBJ2-2, the V gene TRBV5-4, with 12 positions matching TRBD2. With V trimmed by 4 bases and J by 4 bases, 2 bases remained unmatched. This CDR3 is 15 amino acids long. Germline CDR1 is SGHNT and CDR2 is YYREEE (reference sequence). The CDR3 loop reads CASSGLAGTTGELFF. The DNA for the CDR3 is TGTGCCAGCAGCGGACTAGCGGGAACCACCGGGGAGCTGTTTTTT.